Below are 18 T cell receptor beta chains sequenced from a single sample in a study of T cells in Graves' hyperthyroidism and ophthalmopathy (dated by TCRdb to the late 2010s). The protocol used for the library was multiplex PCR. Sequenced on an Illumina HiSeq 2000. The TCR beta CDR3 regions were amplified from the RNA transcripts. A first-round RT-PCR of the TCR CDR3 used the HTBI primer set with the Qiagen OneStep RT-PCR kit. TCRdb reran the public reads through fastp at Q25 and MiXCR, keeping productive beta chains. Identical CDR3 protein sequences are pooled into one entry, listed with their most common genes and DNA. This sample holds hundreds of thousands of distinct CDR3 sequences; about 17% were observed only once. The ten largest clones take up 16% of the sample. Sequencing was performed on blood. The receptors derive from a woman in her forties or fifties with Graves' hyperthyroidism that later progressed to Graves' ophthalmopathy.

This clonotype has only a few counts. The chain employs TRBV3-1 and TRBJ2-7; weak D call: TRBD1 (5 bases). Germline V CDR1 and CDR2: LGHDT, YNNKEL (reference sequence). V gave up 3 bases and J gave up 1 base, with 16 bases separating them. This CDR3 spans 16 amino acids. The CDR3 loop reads CASSHASARGSYEQYF. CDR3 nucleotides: TGTGCCAGCAGCCACGCTTCTGCAAGGGGATCCTACGAGCAGTACTTC.

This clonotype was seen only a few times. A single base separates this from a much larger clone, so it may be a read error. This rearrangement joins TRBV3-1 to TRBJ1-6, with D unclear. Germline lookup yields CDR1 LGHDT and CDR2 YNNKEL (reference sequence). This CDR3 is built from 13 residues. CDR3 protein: CASSQAIGSPPHF. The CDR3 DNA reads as TGTGCCAGCAGCCAAGCTATCGGTTCACCCCCCCACTTT.

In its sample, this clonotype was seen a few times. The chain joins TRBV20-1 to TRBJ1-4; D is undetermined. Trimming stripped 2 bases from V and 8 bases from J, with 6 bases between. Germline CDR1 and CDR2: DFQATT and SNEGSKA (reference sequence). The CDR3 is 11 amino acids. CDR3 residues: CSARQYEKLFF. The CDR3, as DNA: TGCAGTGCTAGACAGTACGAAAAACTGTTTTTT.

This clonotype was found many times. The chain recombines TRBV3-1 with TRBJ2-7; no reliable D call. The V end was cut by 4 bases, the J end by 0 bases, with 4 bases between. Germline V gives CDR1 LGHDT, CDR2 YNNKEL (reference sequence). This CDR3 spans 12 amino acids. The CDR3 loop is CASSRFSYEQYF. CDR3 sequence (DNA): TGTGCCAGCAGCCGCTTCTCCTACGAGCAGTACTTC.

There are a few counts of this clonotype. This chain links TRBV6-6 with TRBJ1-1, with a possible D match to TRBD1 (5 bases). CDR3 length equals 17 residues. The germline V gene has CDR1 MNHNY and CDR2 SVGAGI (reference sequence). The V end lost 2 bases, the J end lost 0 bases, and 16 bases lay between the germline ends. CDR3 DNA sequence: TGTGCCAGCAGTTACATGAGACAGCCCTTATTGAACACTGAAGCTTTCTTT. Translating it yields CASSYMRQPLLNTEAFF.

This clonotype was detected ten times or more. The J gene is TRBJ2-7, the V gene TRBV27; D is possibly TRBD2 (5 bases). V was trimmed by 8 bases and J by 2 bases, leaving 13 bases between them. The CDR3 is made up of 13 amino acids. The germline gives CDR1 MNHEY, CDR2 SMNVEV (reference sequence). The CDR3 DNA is TGTGCCAGCGCCAGGAGGCAAACCTACGAGCAGTACTTC. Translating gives CASARRQTYEQYF.

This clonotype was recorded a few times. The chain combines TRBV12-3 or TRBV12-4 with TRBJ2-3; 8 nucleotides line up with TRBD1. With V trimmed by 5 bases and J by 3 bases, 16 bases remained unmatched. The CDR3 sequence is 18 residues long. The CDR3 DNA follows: TGTGCCAGCAGTCTGACCGGGACAGGACTTCTCACTACAGATACGCAGTATTTT. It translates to CASSLTGTGLLTTDTQYF.

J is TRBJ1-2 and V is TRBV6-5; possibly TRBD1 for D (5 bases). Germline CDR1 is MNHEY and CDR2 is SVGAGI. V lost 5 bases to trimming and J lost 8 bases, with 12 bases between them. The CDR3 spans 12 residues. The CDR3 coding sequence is TGTGCCAGCAGTGCCAGGGAAAGGGGCTACACCTTC. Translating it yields CASSARERGYTF.

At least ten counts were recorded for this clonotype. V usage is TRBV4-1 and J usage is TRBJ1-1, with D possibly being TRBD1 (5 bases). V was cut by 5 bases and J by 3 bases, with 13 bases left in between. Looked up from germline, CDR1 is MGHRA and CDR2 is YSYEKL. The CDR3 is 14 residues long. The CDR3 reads CASSLQVQDTEAFF. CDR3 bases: TGCGCCAGCAGCTTACAGGTGCAAGACACTGAAGCTTTCTTT.

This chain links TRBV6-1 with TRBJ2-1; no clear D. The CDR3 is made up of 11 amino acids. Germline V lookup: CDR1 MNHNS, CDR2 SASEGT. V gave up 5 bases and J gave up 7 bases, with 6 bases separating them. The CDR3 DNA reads TGTGCCAGCAGTTCCTGGAATGAGCAGTTCTTC. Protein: CASSSWNEQFF.

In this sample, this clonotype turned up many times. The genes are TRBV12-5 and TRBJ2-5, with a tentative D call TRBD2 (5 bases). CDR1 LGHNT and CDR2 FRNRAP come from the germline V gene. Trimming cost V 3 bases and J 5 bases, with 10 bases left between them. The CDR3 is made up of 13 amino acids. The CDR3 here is CASGFGGIETQYF. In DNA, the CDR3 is TGTGCTAGTGGTTTCGGAGGAATCGAGACCCAGTACTTC.

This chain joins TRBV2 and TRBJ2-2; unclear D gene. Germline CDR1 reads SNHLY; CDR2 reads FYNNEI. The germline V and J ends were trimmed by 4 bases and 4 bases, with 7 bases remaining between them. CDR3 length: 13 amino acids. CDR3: CASSVPTTGELFF. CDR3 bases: TGTGCCAGCAGTGTGCCAACCACCGGGGAGCTGTTTTTT. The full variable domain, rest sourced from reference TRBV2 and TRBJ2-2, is EPEVTQTPSHQVTQMGQEVILRCVPISNHLYFYWYRQILGQKVEFLVSFYNNEISEKSEIFDDQFSVERPDGSNFTLKIRSTKLEDSAMYFCASSVPTTGELFFGEGSRLTVL.

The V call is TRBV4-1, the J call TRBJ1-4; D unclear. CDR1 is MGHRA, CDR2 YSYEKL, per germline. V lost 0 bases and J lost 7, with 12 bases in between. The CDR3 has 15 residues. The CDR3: CASSQDGRFVEKLFF. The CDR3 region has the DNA TGCGCCAGCAGCCAAGATGGTCGGTTCGTTGAAAAACTGTTTTTT.

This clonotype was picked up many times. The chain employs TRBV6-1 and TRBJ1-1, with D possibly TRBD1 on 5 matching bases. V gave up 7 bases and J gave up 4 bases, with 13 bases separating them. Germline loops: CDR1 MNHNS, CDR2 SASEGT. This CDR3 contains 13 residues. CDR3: CASTPETVTEAFF. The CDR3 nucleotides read TGTGCCAGCACCCCGGAGACAGTCACTGAAGCTTTCTTT.

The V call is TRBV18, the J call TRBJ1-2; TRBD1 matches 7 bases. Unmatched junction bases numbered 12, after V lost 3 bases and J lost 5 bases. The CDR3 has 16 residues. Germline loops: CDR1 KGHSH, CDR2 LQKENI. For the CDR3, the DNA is TGTGCCAGCTCACCCCTGATGAGGGGGCCCGGGTATGGCTACACCTTC. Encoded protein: CASSPLMRGPGYGYTF.

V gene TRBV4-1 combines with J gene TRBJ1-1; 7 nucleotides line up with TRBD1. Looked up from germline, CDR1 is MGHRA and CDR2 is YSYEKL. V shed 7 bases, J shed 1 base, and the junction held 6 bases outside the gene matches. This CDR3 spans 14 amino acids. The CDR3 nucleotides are TGCGCCAGCACGCAGGGACAGAAGAACACTGAAGCTTTCTTT. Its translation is CASTQGQKNTEAFF.

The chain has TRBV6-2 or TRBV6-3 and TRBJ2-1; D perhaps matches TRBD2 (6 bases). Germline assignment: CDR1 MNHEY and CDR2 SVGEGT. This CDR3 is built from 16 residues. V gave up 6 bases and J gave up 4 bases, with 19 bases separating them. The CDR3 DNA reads TGTGCCAGCAGCCCCATCGGGGGTCGGGGGTACAATGAGCAGTTCTTC. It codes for CASSPIGGRGYNEQFF.

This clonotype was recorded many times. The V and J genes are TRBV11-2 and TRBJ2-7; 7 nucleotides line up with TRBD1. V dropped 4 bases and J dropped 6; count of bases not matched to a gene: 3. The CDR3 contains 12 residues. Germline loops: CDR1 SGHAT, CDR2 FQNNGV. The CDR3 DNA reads TGTGCCAGCAGCTGGCAGGGGGTCGAGCAGTACTTC. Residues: CASSWQGVEQYF.